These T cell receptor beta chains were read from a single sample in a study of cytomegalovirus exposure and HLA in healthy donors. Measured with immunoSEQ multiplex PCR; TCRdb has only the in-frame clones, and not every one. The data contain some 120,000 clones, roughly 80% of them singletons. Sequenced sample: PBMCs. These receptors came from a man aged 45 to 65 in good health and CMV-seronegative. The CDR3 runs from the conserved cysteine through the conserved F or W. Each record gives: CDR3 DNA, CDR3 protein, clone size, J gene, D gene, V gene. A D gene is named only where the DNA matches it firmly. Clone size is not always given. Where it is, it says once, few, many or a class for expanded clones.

TGCGCCAGCAGCCAGGACAGGGGCTCCGAAGCTTTCTTT	CASSQDRGSEAFF	-	TRBJ1-1	TRBD1	TRBV4-3
TGTGCCAGCTCACGGGACAGGGAATCCGGGGGCTATGGCTACACCTTC	CASSRDRESGGYGYTF	-	TRBJ1-2	TRBD1	TRBV18
TGCGCCAGCAGCTTCCCAGGGGAGGAGACCCAGTACTTC	CASSFPGEETQYF	once	TRBJ2-5	-	TRBV5-1
TGTGCCAGCGCGGGGCGGAGCTCCTACGAGCAGTACTTC	CASAGRSSYEQYF	-	TRBJ2-7	-	TRBV6-5
TGTGCCAGCAGCTTGGGGGGACAGGGTATCGGGGAGCAGTTCTTC	CASSLGGQGIGEQFF	-	TRBJ2-1	TRBD1	TRBV5-6
TGTGCCAGCGAGGGTCCTAGGGAGACCCAGTACTTC	CASEGPRETQYF	-	TRBJ2-5	-	TRBV19
TGTGCCAGCAGCTCACAGGGCTGGGCCAATCAGCCCCAGCATTTT	CASSSQGWANQPQHF	-	TRBJ1-5	-	TRBV9
TGTGCCAGCAGTCCACAGGGAAATCAGCCCCAGCATTTT	CASSPQGNQPQHF	-	TRBJ1-5	-	TRBV6-1
TGTGCCAGCATCGGACAGGGGGGTCAGCCCCAGCATTTT	CASIGQGGQPQHF	-	TRBJ1-5	TRBD1	TRBV6-1
TGTGCCACCAGCAGAGCCTCCTCAGGGAACTATGGCTACACCTTC	CATSRASSGNYGYTF	-	TRBJ1-2	-	TRBV15
TGTGCCAGCAGTACAGGGCCGGGGAAGCCCCAGCATTTT	CASSTGPGKPQHF	-	TRBJ1-5	-	TRBV5-6
TGTGCCAGCAGCTTAGTAGGGGGGGACGGAAACACCATATATTTT	CASSLVGGDGNTIYF	-	TRBJ1-3	-	TRBV7-9
TGCAGCGTTGGGACTAGCGGCGGCTACGAGCAGTACTTC	CSVGTSGGYEQYF	-	TRBJ2-7	TRBD2	TRBV29-1
TGTGCCAGCAGCCTCGGACTAGCGGGGGGTAGGGCAGATACGCAGTATTTT	CASSLGLAGGRADTQYF	-	TRBJ2-3	TRBD2	TRBV11-2
TGTGCCGGGAACCAGGGGGGAGCTAACTATGGCTACACCTTC	CAGNQGGANYGYTF	-	TRBJ1-2	TRBD1	TRBV30
TGTGCCAGCAGCCCCTACAGGGATCATGGCTACACCTTC	CASSPYRDHGYTF	-	TRBJ1-2	-	TRBV7-7
TGTGCCATCAGTGGAGGGACAGTCAACACTGAAGCTTTCTTT	CAISGGTVNTEAFF	few	TRBJ1-1	TRBD1	TRBV10-3
TGTGCCAGCAGCTTAAGGCGGCAGCCCCAAGAGACCCAGTACTTC	CASSLRRQPQETQYF	-	TRBJ2-5	-	TRBV7-9
TGTGCCAGCAGCTCCACCCAGGGAGGCTACGCTGAAGCTTTCTTT	CASSSTQGGYAEAFF	few	TRBJ1-1	-	TRBV6-1
TGTGCCAGCAGCTTGGCTCCCCCGACTAGCGTACTATACAATGAGCAGTTCTTC	CASSLAPPTSVLYNEQFF	-	TRBJ2-1	TRBD2	TRBV5-4
TGTGCCAGCAGCCCCGACAGGGGCATAGGGAATTCACCCCTCCACTTT	CASSPDRGIGNSPLHF	-	TRBJ1-6	TRBD1	TRBV28
TGTGCCAGCAGTTTAAAAGGACTAGCGAGAGGTAGAATCTACGAGCAGTACTTC	CASSLKGLARGRIYEQYF	few	TRBJ2-7	TRBD2	TRBV28
TGTGCCAGCAGCATCATGGGAGCGGGGGTATTCTACGAGCAGTACTTC	CASSIMGAGVFYEQYF	-	TRBJ2-7	TRBD2	TRBV7-2
TGTGCCAGCAGCCAAGTGCGGGGGAGCTCCTACAATGAGCAGTTCTTC	CASSQVRGSSYNEQFF	-	TRBJ2-1	TRBD2	TRBV14
TGTGCCAGCAGCCTGTGGACAGGGCGTACCGGGGCCAACGTCCTGACTTTC	CASSLWTGRTGANVLTF	few	TRBJ2-6	TRBD1	TRBV7-3
TGTGCCAGCAGTCTGGGGGGGAGCAATCAGCCCCAGCATTTT	CASSLGGSNQPQHF	-	TRBJ1-5	-	TRBV25-1
TGTGCCAGCAGCCCAGCACGTGCGGACAGGGGTTACGAGCAGTACTTC	CASSPARADRGYEQYF	-	TRBJ2-7	TRBD1	TRBV11-2
TGTGCCAGCAGCTTCGGGGGGGCGGAGGGAAACATTCAGTACTTC	CASSFGGAEGNIQYF	few	TRBJ2-4	TRBD2	TRBV5-8
TGTGCCACAGGACAGGGTGGGTCTGAGCAGTACTTC	CATGQGGSEQYF	-	TRBJ2-7	TRBD1	TRBV11-2
TGTGCCAGCAGTTTGCCAGTGAACTATGGCTACACCTTC	CASSLPVNYGYTF	-	TRBJ1-2	-	TRBV7-8
TGTGCCAGCAGTTTATATCTCCACAGGGAGAACACCGGGGAGCTGTTTTTT	CASSLYLHRENTGELFF	-	TRBJ2-2	-	TRBV27
TGTGCCAGCTCACGCACCGAGGTGAACACTGAAGCTTTCTTT	CASSRTEVNTEAFF	once	TRBJ1-1	-	TRBV18
TGTGCCAGCAGCTCCTTCTCCTACAATGAGCAGTTCTTC	CASSSFSYNEQFF	few	TRBJ2-1	-	TRBV7-2
TGTGCCAGCAGTTTAGGAACAGGGAGAACAGATACGCAGTATTTT	CASSLGTGRTDTQYF	-	TRBJ2-3	-	TRBV27
TGTGCCACCGGCAGGGAAGGCAATCAGCCCCAGCATTTT	CATGREGNQPQHF	-	TRBJ1-5	-	TRBV27
TGTGCCAGCAGCAACCCGGGACAGAAAGCCGGGGAGCTGTTTTTT	CASSNPGQKAGELFF	-	TRBJ2-2	TRBD1	TRBV7-9
TGTGCCAGCTCACCGGCCCAGAACACCGGGGAGCTGTTTTTT	CASSPAQNTGELFF	-	TRBJ2-2	-	TRBV18
TGTGCCAGCAGTTTATCCCCAGGGGGCGGGTACGAGCAGTACTTC	CASSLSPGGGYEQYF	-	TRBJ2-7	TRBD1	TRBV27
TGTGCCTCTCACGGGGGGTTTTCCACTGAAGCTTTCTTT	CASHGGFSTEAFF	few	TRBJ1-1	-	TRBV30
TGTGCCAGCAGCTTAGGAGGAGAGGAGACCCAGTACTTC	CASSLGGEETQYF	few	TRBJ2-5	-	TRBV11-2
TGTGCCACACAGGCCTGGAACACCGGGGAGCTGTTTTTT	CATQAWNTGELFF	-	TRBJ2-2	-	TRBV7-6
TGTGCCTGGAGTGTACGGGGGGGCAGAGATACGCAGTATTTT	CAWSVRGGRDTQYF	-	TRBJ2-3	TRBD2	TRBV30
TGTGCCAGCAGGGAGGGCAATCAGCCCCAGCATTTT	CASREGNQPQHF	-	TRBJ1-5	-	TRBV28
TGTGCCAGCAGCTTAATCCCATCCGGGACAGGAGGTCCGTATACGCAGTATTTT	CASSLIPSGTGGPYTQYF	-	TRBJ2-3	TRBD1	TRBV11-2
TGTGCCACCAGCAGAGATCGGCTGGCCGGGAATGGCTACACCTTC	CATSRDRLAGNGYTF	-	TRBJ1-2	-	TRBV15
TGCGCCAGCAGCCAATCCGGACAGGCCAACGTCCTGACTTTC	CASSQSGQANVLTF	-	TRBJ2-6	-	TRBV4-3
TGCGCCAGCAGCTTGGTAGGCGGGAATCAGCCCCAGCATTTT	CASSLVGGNQPQHF	-	TRBJ1-5	-	TRBV5-1
TGTGCCAGCAGCTTAGGAGCAGGGCCTCAGCCCCAGCATTTT	CASSLGAGPQPQHF	-	TRBJ1-5	-	TRBV7-9
TGTGCCAGCAGTACCGCGGGACAGTTCAATCAGCCCCAGCATTTT	CASSTAGQFNQPQHF	-	TRBJ1-5	TRBD1	TRBV6-6
TGTGCCAGCAGCTTGGGTCAACAGGCCCCCGGGGAAGCTTTCTTT	CASSLGQQAPGEAFF	few	TRBJ1-1	-	TRBV5-4
TGTGCCAGCAGCCGGGGGGATGATCGGGCAGATACGCAGTATTTT	CASSRGDDRADTQYF	-	TRBJ2-3	-	TRBV14
TGTGCCAGCTCACCTTCGGGACAGGGCACCACTGAAGCTTTCTTT	CASSPSGQGTTEAFF	once	TRBJ1-1	TRBD1	TRBV18
TGTGCCAGCAAGCCGACTACAGATACGCAGTATTTT	CASKPTTDTQYF	-	TRBJ2-3	-	TRBV27
TGCGCCAGCAGCACCGGGACAGGGGTTACCGGGGAGCTGTTTTTT	CASSTGTGVTGELFF	-	TRBJ2-2	TRBD1	TRBV4-3
TGCAGCGTTGTATTGGACAGAGACTACGAGCAGTACTTC	CSVVLDRDYEQYF	few	TRBJ2-7	-	TRBV29-1